The 19 T cell receptor beta chains below were found in one sample sequenced in a study of blood T cells in healthy people across ages. Primers used in a second PCR of about 7 to 12 cycles were a sample-barcoded 5' primer and a J-beta primer mix. MiXCR, run by TCRdb on the 5' RACE reads, gives a single entry per CDR3 protein. The sample records approximately 1,000,000 distinct CDR3 sequences, over 35% being singletons. Sequencing used blood. The receptors derive from an older woman in good health.

This chain joins TRBV20-1 and TRBJ2-6, with D uncertain. Germline CDR1 reads DFQATT; CDR2 reads SNEGSKA (reference sequence). The CDR3 runs 17 residues. Trimming shortened V by 2 bases and J by 0 bases, and 14 bases separated the two germline ends. CDR3 residues: CSARPFERSSGANVLTF. In nucleotides, the CDR3 is TGCAGTGCTAGACCTTTCGAACGGAGCTCTGGGGCCAACGTCCTGACTTTC.

This clonotype showed up just once. The rearrangement joins TRBV15 to TRBJ2-7, with 8 bases that match TRBD1. The germline CDR1 and CDR2 sequences are LNHNV and YYDKDF (reference sequence). The junction had 1 base not matched to a gene; V was cut back by 0 bases and J by 0 bases. The CDR3 covers 15 residues. The CDR3: CATSRETGASYEQYF. CDR3 DNA sequence: TGTGCCACCAGCAGAGAGACAGGGGCCTCCTACGAGCAGTACTTC. The full variable domain, with the rest looked up from reference TRBV15 and TRBJ2-7, is DAMVIQNPRYQVTQFGKPVTLSCSQTLNHNVMYWYQQKSSQAPKLLFHYYDKDFNNEADTPDNFQSRRPNTSFCFLDIRSPGLGDTAMYLCATSRETGASYEQYFGPGTRLTVT.

This clonotype came up a few times. The chain is built from TRBV20-1 and TRBJ2-3; tentative D call: TRBD1 (6 bases). There are 15 residues in the CDR3. Looked up from germline, CDR1 is DFQATT and CDR2 is SNEGSKA (reference sequence). Deletions cut 1 base from V and 3 bases from J, with 14 bases between. This CDR3 reads CSARGERGTTDTQYF. CDR3 nucleotide sequence: TGCAGTGCTAGAGGGGAAAGGGGGACGACAGATACGCAGTATTTT.

This chain joins TRBV7-9 and TRBJ2-1; possibly TRBD1 for D (5 bases). The CDR3 contains 14 residues. V lost 8 bases to trimming and J lost 11 bases, with 22 bases between them. Germline V gene data show CDR1 as SEHNR and CDR2 as FQNEAQ (reference sequence). CDR3 region: CASGPGHKDIKQFF. The CDR3 DNA is TGTGCCAGCGGGCCAGGTCATAAGGACATAAAGCAGTTCTTC.

V usage is TRBV11-2 and J usage is TRBJ1-1; 8 nucleotides line up with TRBD1. The junction had 13 bases not matched to a gene; V was cut back by 6 bases and J by 7 bases. The CDR3 totals 15 residues. The V gene's germline CDR1 is SGHAT and CDR2 FQNNGV. CDR3 bases: TGTGCCAGCAGAAGATCACAGGGGGGACTAAGTGAAGCTTTCTTT. This codes for CASRRSQGGLSEAFF.

This clonotype was counted a single time. V is TRBV11-2 and J is TRBJ2-1, with TRBD1 matching 7 bases. Looked up from germline, CDR1 is SGHAT and CDR2 is FQNNGV. The V and J ends lost 4 bases and 1 base, in that order; junction bases with no gene match: 7. The CDR3 has 16 residues. In nucleotides, the CDR3 is TGTGCCAGCAGCTCCCCCAGGGGGAAATCCTACAATGAGCAGTTCTTC. Residues: CASSSPRGKSYNEQFF.

Here the CDR3 DNA reads TGTGCCAGCAGTTTATGGGCGACAGGGGACCGGAGCACTGAAGCTTTCTTT. Residues: CASSLWATGDRSTEAFF. The chain combines TRBV27 with TRBJ1-1, with 8 positions matching TRBD1. There are 17 residues in the CDR3. The junction had 11 bases not matched to a gene; V was cut back by 1 base and J by 4 bases. Germline V lookup: CDR1 MNHEY, CDR2 SMNVEV (reference sequence).

This clonotype occurred many times. The rearrangement joins TRBV10-3 to TRBJ2-3; possible D gene TRBD1, 6 bases. The germline V gene encodes CDR1 ENHRY and CDR2 SYGVKD. The V end lost 2 bases, the J end lost 6 bases, and 12 bases lay between the germline ends. The CDR3 runs 14 residues. CDR3 DNA: TGTGCCATCAGTGAGGGGGACAAGAGGGATACGCAGTATTTT. This gives the protein CAISEGDKRDTQYF.

This chain joins TRBV18 and TRBJ2-5; no clear D. The CDR3 runs to 15 residues. Trimming removed 2 bases at V and 1 base at J, with 11 bases between. Germline CDR1 and CDR2: KGHSH and LQKENI. For the CDR3, the DNA is TGTGCCAGCTCACCAAAAGGCGGAACCCAAGAGACCCAGTACTTC. Protein sequence: CASSPKGGTQETQYF.

The chain is built from TRBV12-3 or TRBV12-4 and TRBJ2-2; no reliable D call. The CDR3 sequence is 14 residues long. The V gene lost 6 bases and the J gene lost 4 bases, with 12 bases spanning the gap. As DNA, the CDR3 is TGTGCCAGCAGCCTGACACTTACCACCGGGGAGCTGTTTTTT. Amino acids: CASSLTLTTGELFF.

This clonotype occurred a few times. The gene calls are TRBV27 and TRBJ2-4; 12 positions agree with TRBD1. Germline lookup yields CDR1 MNHEY and CDR2 SMNVEV (reference sequence). Trimming removed 8 bases from V and 1 base from J; junction bases left unmatched: 9. The CDR3 has 17 residues. As DNA, the CDR3 is TGTGCCAGCGAGAGGGACAGGGGGCGTCGGGCCAAAAACATTCAGTACTTC. Amino acids: CASERDRGRRAKNIQYF.

A note on this clonotype: One base away lies a much larger clone, so this may be a sequencing read error. V and J are TRBV29-1 and TRBJ2-1; a weak D match, TRBD2 (6 bases). Germline loops: CDR1 SQVTM, CDR2 ANQGSEA. This CDR3 has 13 residues. In nucleotides, the CDR3 is TGCGGCGTCGCGGGACCGAACTACAATGAGCAGTTCTTC. Protein product: CGVAGPNYNEQFF.

This chain uses TRBV3-1 with TRBJ2-7, with D tentatively TRBD2 (7 bases). This CDR3 is 15 amino acids long. The ends were cut back, 2 bases at V and 4 bases at J, with 15 bases in the middle. The germline V gene has CDR1 LGHDT and CDR2 YNNKEL (reference sequence). The CDR3, as DNA: TGTGCCAGCAGCCAAAGGGGGAGGGTCGGATACGAGCAGTACTTC. As protein: CASSQRGRVGYEQYF.

In this sample, this clonotype turned up once. The chain is built from TRBV12-3 or TRBV12-4 and TRBJ1-4; 7 bases are a match to TRBD1. J gave up 7 bases and V 6 bases, and 8 bases lay outside the gene matches. The CDR3 has 14 amino acids. The CDR3 loop is CASSDRQGGEKLFF. DNA for the CDR3: TGTGCCAGCAGCGATCGACAGGGAGGTGAAAAACTGTTTTTT.

V gene TRBV5-1 combines with J gene TRBJ2-5, with D tentatively TRBD1 or TRBD2 (5 bases each). Deletions cut 0 bases from V and 2 bases from J, with 11 bases between. CDR1 is SGHRS, CDR2 YFSETQ, per germline. The CDR3 sequence is 15 residues long. CDR3 sequence reads: CASSLESWGQETQYF. The DNA of the CDR3 is TGCGCCAGCAGCTTGGAGAGTTGGGGGCAAGAGACCCAGTACTTC.

This chain links TRBV28 with TRBJ1-1; possibly TRBD1 for D (5 bases). This CDR3 comprises 12 residues. Trimming removed 10 bases from V and 3 bases from J, with 12 bases in between. The germline gives CDR1 MDHEN, CDR2 SYDVKM. The CDR3 bases are TGTGCCACAGACAGACTGGACACTGAAGCTTTCTTT. Encoded protein: CATDRLDTEAFF.

The rearrangement joins TRBV6-5 to TRBJ1-1; D unresolved. The CDR3 has 14 residues. V was clipped by 3 bases and J by 0 bases, with 8 bases between them. The germline CDR1 and CDR2 sequences are MNHEY and SVGAGI. The CDR3: CASSYRNMNTEAFF. The CDR3 bases are TGTGCCAGCAGTTATCGGAACATGAACACTGAAGCTTTCTTT.

The CDR3 DNA reads TGTGCCAGCAGCGTAAGACTAGCGGGAGTGTACAATGAGCAGTTCTTC. Its protein product is CASSVRLAGVYNEQFF. V gene TRBV6-2 or TRBV6-3 combines with J gene TRBJ2-1; TRBD2 matches at 12 bases. The germline V gene has CDR1 MNHEY and CDR2 SVGEGT. The trim removed 6 bases at V and 4 bases at J, leaving 7 bases unmatched. This CDR3 comprises 16 residues.

The rearrangement uses TRBV4-2 and TRBJ2-7, with 9 positions matching TRBD2. Losses at the gene ends were 2 bases for V and 2 bases for J; bases not matched to a gene: 4. The germline V gene has CDR1 LGHNA and CDR2 YNFKEQ. CDR3 size: 15 residues. This chain's CDR3 is CASSQHLAGPYEQYF. The CDR3 DNA follows: TGTGCCAGCAGCCAACACCTAGCGGGACCCTACGAGCAGTACTTC.